This TCR beta chain appears in the sequencing data of a study of human T cells and chemical hapten exposure. Looking at the study overall: The upper back received 0.01% DPC by patch testing, with results read at 6 days. Study-level findings and limits: PT1 expanded TCR numbers tracked positively with patch test score.

TCRdb processed the RACE reads anew with MiXCR; each CDR3 protein has one entry. This sample has tens of thousands of distinct CDR3 sequences, with about 9.4% found just once. Regarding this clonotype: Its specificity is unknown.

Described time point: patch test 2, 6 weeks after DPC sensitization. Noted treatment: therapeutic diphenylcyclopropenone sensitization with weekly scalp DPC. The CDR3 is 15 residues long. V lost 6 bases and J 0 bases, leaving 12 bases between the germline ends. The V gene's germline CDR1 is MNHNS and CDR2 SASEGT. Source: whole blood, taken in connection with sensitization to the hapten diphenylcyclopropenone (DPC). This clonotype originated in a woman aged 45-59 years with alopecia areata. Some clones in this sample may be carry-over from other donors' samples. The rearrangement links TRBV6-1 to TRBJ2-1, with TRBD2 as a possible D gene (5 bases). CDR3 in amino acids: CASRGGLASYNEQFF. The CDR3 nucleotides read TGTGCCAGCAGGGGTGGACTTGCCTCCTACAATGAGCAGTTCTTC.